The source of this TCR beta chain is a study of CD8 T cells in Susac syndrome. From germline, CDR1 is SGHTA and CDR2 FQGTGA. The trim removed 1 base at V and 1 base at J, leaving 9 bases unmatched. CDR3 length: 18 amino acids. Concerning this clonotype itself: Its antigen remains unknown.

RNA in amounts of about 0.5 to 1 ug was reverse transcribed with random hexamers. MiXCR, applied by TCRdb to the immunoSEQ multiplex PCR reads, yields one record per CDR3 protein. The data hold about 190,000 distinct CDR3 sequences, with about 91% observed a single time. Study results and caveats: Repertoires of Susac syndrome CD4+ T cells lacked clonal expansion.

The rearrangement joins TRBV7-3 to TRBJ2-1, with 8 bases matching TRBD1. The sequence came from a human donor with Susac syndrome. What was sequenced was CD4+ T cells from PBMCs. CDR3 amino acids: CASSLRTKGQGSYNEQFF. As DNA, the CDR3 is TGTGCCAGCAGCTTAAGAACCAAAGGACAGGGTTCCTACAATGAGCAGTTCTTC.